Listed below are T cell receptor beta chains from one sample, sequenced in a study of PD-L1 blockade in urothelial cancer. TCRdb's table, derived via immunoSEQ multiplex PCR, lists solely in-frame clones and lacks some. The sample lists around 92,000 clones; around 92% were seen once. The material sequenced was PBMCs, taken around atezolizumab (anti-PD-L1) treatment. Receptor source: a woman of 80 years or more with urothelial cancer. CDR3s include the opening cysteine and the closing phenylalanine or tryptophan. Each record gives: clone size, V gene, J gene, D gene, CDR3 protein, CDR3 DNA. A D gene is named only where the DNA matches it firmly. The listing skips clone size in some rows; elsewhere it reads once, few, many or a size class.

>-|TRBV28|TRBJ2-7|-
CASSLPSSYEQYF
TGTGCCAGCAGTTTGCCCAGCTCCTACGAGCAGTACTTC
>-|TRBV6-1|TRBJ1-5|-
CASSATSGANQPQHF
TGTGCCAGCAGTGCTACCTCAGGGGCGAATCAGCCCCAGCATTTT
>-|TRBV4-1|TRBJ1-2|-
CASSQEEGAVNYGYTF
TGCGCCAGCAGCCAAGAGGAAGGTGCGGTTAACTATGGCTACACCTTC
>-|TRBV28|TRBJ1-1|-
CASSFSRVSTEAFF
TGTGCCAGCAGTTTCTCCAGGGTGAGCACTGAAGCTTTCTTT
>-|TRBV5-1|TRBJ1-4|-
CASRGQGNEKLFF
TGCGCCAGCAGAGGGCAGGGGAATGAAAAACTGTTTTTT
>-|TRBV5-1|TRBJ2-1|-
CASSLGHSRENNEQFF
TGCGCCAGCAGCTTGGGACACAGCCGAGAAAACAATGAGCAGTTCTTC
>-|TRBV20-1|TRBJ1-2|-
CSARAYGYTF
TGCAGTGCCAGGGCCTATGGCTACACCTTC
>-|TRBV19|TRBJ1-2|TRBD1
CASTGTVYGYTF
TGTGCCAGTACCGGGACAGTCTATGGCTACACCTTC
>-|TRBV28|TRBJ1-5|-
CASRQGGSNQPQHF
TGTGCCAGCAGACAGGGTGGGAGCAATCAGCCCCAGCATTTT
>-|TRBV5-4|TRBJ2-2|TRBD2
CASSSTSGFGELFF
TGTGCCAGCAGCTCGACTAGCGGCTTCGGGGAGCTGTTTTTT
>-|TRBV6-5|TRBJ1-2|-
CASGEGNYGYTF
TGTGCCAGTGGGGAGGGCAACTATGGCTACACCTTC
>-|TRBV11-2|TRBJ2-7|TRBD2
CASSRASGSYEQYF
TGTGCCAGCAGCCGGGCTAGCGGCTCCTACGAGCAGTACTTC
>-|TRBV18|TRBJ1-4|TRBD1
CASSQGQTMGKLFF
TGTGCCAGCTCACAGGGACAGACAATGGGAAAACTGTTTTTT
>-|TRBV5-1|TRBJ1-1|-
CASSLLMGRNTEAFF
TGCGCCAGCAGCCTTCTGATGGGCAGGAACACTGAAGCTTTCTTT
>-|TRBV28|TRBJ1-4|TRBD1
CASTPSGQVAEKLFF
TGTGCCAGCACCCCTTCGGGACAGGTGGCTGAAAAACTGTTTTTT
>few|TRBV28|TRBJ1-1|-
CASSPVQPPEAFF
TGTGCCAGCAGCCCGGTCCAACCCCCTGAAGCTTTCTTT
>once|TRBV6-1|TRBJ2-7|-
CASRSTLSSYEQYF
TGTGCCAGCAGATCGACTCTTAGCTCCTACGAGCAGTACTTC
>few|TRBV20-1|TRBJ1-2|-
CSAIPGLGYTF
TGCAGTGCTATCCCCGGGTTGGGCTACACCTTC
>-|TRBV25-1|TRBJ2-3|-
CASSQWDGSEDTQYF
TGTGCCAGCAGTCAATGGGATGGGAGCGAAGATACGCAGTATTTT
>-|TRBV29-1|TRBJ1-1|TRBD1
CSETTGGTEAFF
TGCAGCGAGACGACAGGGGGAACTGAAGCTTTCTTT
>-|TRBV11-3|TRBJ1-1|-
CASSLGGGDTKAFF
TGTGCCAGCAGCTTAGGGGGCGGAGACACTAAAGCTTTCTTT
>once|TRBV4-1|TRBJ2-2|TRBD2
CASSQGGLAVIHTNTGELFF
TGCGCCAGCAGCCAAGGGGGACTAGCGGTCATACATACGAACACCGGGGAGCTGTTTTTT